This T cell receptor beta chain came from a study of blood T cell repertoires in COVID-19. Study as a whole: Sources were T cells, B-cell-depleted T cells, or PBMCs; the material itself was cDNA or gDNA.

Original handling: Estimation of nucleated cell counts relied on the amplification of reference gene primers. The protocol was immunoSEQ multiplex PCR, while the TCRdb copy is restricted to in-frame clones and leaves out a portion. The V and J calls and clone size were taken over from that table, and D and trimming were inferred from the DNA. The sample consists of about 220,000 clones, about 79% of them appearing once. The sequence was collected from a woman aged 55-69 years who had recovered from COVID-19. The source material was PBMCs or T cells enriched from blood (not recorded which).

The chain's CDR3 is CASSLNRGNYGYTF. The CDR3 nucleotides read TGTGCCAGCAGTTTGAACAGGGGGAACTATGGCTACACCTTC. The chain uses TRBV27 and TRBJ1-2; 8 nucleotides agree with TRBD1. The CDR3 sequence is 14 residues long. Germline V gene data show CDR1 as MNHEY and CDR2 as SMNVEV (reference sequence). V was pared by 3 bases and J by 2 bases, with 2 bases of the junction left unmatched.